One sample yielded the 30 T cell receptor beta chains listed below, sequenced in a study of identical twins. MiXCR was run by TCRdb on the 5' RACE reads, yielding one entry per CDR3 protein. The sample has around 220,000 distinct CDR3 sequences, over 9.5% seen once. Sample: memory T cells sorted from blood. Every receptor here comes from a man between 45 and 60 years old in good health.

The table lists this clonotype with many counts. The CDR3 sequence is CASSLWAGQNYGYTF. The CDR3 coding sequence is TGTGCCAGCAGCTTGTGGGCAGGGCAGAACTATGGCTACACCTTC. The gene calls are TRBV5-5 and TRBJ1-2, with D possibly TRBD1 on 5 matching bases. Germline loops: CDR1 SGHKS, CDR2 YYEKEE (reference sequence). The CDR3 runs 15 residues. Trimming stripped 1 base from V and 2 bases from J, with 12 bases between.

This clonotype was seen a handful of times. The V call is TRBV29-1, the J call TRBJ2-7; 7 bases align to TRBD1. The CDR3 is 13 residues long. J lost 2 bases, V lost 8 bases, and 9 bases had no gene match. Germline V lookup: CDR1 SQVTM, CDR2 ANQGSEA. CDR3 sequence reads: CSNNGDSTYEQYF. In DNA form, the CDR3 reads TGCAGCAATAATGGGGACAGCACCTACGAGCAGTACTTC.

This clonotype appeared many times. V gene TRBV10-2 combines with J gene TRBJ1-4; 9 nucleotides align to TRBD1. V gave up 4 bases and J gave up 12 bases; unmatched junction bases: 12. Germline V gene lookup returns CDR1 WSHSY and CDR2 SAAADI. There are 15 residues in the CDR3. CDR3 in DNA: TGCGCCAGCAGTGGTGCCGGGACAGGGTCCGTCGAACTGTTTTTT. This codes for CASSGAGTGSVELFF.

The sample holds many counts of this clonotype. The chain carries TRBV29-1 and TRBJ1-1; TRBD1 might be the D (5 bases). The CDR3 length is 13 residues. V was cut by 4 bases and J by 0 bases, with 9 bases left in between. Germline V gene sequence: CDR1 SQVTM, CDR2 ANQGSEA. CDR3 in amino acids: CSVVGHLNTEAFF. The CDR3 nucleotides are TGCAGCGTTGTTGGACACTTGAACACTGAAGCTTTCTTT. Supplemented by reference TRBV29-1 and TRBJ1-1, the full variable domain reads SAVISQKPSRDICQRGTSLTIQCQVDSQVTMMFWYRQQPGQSLTLIATANQGSEATYESGFVIDKFPISRPNLTFSTLTVSNMSPEDSSIYLCSVVGHLNTEAFFGQGTRLTVV.

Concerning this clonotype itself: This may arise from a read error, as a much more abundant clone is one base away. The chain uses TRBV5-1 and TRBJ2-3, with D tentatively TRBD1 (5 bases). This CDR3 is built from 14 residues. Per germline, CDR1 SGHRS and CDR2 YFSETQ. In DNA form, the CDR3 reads TGCGCCAGCAGCTTGGAGGCCCGCAGGGATATGCAGTATTTT. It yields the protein CASSLEARRDMQYF.

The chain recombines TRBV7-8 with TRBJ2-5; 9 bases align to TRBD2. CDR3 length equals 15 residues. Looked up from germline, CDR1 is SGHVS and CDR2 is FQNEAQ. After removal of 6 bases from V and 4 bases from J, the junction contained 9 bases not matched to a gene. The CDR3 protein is CASRGGGGGRETQYF. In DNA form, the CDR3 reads TGTGCCAGCAGAGGCGGGGGGGGCGGTCGAGAGACCCAGTACTTC.

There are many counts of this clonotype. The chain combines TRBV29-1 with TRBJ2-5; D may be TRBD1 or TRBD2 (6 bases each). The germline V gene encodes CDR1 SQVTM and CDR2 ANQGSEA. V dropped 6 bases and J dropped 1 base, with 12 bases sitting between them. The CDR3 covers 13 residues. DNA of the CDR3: TGCAGCGTGTACGGGGGCGTCCAAGAGACCCAGTACTTC. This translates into CSVYGGVQETQYF. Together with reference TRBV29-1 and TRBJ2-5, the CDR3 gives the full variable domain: SAVISQKPSRDICQRGTSLTIQCQVDSQVTMMFWYRQQPGQSLTLIATANQGSEATYESGFVIDKFPISRPNLTFSTLTVSNMSPEDSSIYLCSVYGGVQETQYFGPGTRLLVL.

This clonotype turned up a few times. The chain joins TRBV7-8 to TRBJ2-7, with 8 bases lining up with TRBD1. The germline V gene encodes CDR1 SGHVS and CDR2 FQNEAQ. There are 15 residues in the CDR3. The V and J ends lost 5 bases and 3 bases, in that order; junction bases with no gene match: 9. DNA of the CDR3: TGTGCCAGCAGCCGTTTTGGGGACAGGAACTACGAGCAGTACTTC. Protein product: CASSRFGDRNYEQYF.

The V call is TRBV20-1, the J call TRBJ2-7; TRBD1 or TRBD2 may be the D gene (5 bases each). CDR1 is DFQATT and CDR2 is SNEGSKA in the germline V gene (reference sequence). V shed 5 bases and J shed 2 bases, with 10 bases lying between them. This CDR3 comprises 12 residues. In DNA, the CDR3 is TGCAGTGCTGCCCGGGACGCCTACGAGCAGTACTTC. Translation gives CSAARDAYEQYF.

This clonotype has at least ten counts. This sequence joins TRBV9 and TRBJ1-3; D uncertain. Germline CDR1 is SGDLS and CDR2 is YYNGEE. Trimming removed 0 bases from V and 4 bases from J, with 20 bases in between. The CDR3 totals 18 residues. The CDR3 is CASSVGVGERYRGNTIYF. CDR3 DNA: TGTGCCAGCAGCGTAGGAGTCGGCGAACGGTATCGGGGAAACACCATATATTTT.

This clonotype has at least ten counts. CDR3 region: CASSSGLAGVLQETQYF. The CDR3 DNA sequence: TGTGCCAGCAGCTCCGGACTAGCGGGAGTCCTCCAAGAGACCCAGTACTTC. The V and J genes are TRBV13 and TRBJ2-5, with 13 bases that match TRBD2. The CDR3 sequence is 17 residues long. Per germline, CDR1 PRHDT and CDR2 FYEKMQ (reference sequence). The V segment lost 4 bases and the J segment 1 base; nucleotides outside the gene matches: 6. The variable domain in full, with the rest retrieved from reference TRBV13 and TRBJ2-5, is AAGVIQSPRHLIKEKRETATLKCYPIPRHDTVYWYQQGPGQDPQFLISFYEKMQSDKGSIPDRFSAQQFSDYHSELNMSSLELGDSALYFCASSSGLAGVLQETQYFGPGTRLLVL.

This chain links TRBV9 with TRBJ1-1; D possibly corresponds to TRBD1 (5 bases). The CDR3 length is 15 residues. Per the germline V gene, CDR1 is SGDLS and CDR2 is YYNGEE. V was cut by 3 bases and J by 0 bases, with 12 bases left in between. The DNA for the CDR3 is TGTGCCAGCAGCGAGAGGACAAGCATGAACACTGAAGCTTTCTTT. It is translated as CASSERTSMNTEAFF.

CDR3 amino acids: CASSVGIGRETQYF. CDR3 in DNA: TGTGCCAGCAGCGTAGGAATAGGGCGGGAGACCCAGTACTTC. J is TRBJ2-5 and V is TRBV9, with D unclear. This CDR3 comprises 14 residues. Per germline, CDR1 SGDLS and CDR2 YYNGEE. V was shortened by 0 bases and J by 5 bases, with 11 bases between the two germline ends.

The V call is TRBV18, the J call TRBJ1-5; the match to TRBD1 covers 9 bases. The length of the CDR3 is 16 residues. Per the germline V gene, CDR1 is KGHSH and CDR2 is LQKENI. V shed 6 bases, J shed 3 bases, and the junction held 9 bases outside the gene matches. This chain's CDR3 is CASSPGTGPLNQPQHF. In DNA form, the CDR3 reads TGTGCCAGCTCTCCCGGGACAGGGCCGCTCAATCAGCCCCAGCATTTT. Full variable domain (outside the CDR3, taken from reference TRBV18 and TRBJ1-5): NAGVMQNPRHLVRRRGQEARLRCSPMKGHSHVYWYRQLPEEGLKFMVYLQKENIIDESGMPKERFSAEFPKEGPSILRIQQVVRGDSAAYFCASSPGTGPLNQPQHFGDGTRLSIL.

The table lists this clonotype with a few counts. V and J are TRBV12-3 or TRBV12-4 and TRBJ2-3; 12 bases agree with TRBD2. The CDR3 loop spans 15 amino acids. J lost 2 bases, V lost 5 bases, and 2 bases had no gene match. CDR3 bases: TGTGCCAGCAGTCGGACTAGCGGGACCACAGATACGCAGTATTTT. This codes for CASSRTSGTTDTQYF.

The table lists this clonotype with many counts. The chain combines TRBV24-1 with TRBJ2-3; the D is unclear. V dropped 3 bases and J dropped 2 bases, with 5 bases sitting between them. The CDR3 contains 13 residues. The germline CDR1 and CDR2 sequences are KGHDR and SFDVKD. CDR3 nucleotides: TGTGCCACCAGTGATCCGTCCACAGATACGCAGTATTTT. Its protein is CATSDPSTDTQYF.

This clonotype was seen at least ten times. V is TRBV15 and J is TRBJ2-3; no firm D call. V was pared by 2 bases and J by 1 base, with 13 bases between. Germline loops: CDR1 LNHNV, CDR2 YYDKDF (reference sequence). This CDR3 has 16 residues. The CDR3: CATSRTRLDRTDTQYF. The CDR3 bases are TGTGCCACCAGCAGAACCCGACTCGATCGCACAGATACGCAGTATTTT.

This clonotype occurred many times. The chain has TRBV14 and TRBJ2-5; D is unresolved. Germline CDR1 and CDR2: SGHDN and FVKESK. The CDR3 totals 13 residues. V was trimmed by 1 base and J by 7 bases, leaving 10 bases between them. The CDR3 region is CASSQGGVGTQYF. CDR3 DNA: TGTGCCAGCAGCCAAGGAGGAGTAGGGACCCAGTACTTC.

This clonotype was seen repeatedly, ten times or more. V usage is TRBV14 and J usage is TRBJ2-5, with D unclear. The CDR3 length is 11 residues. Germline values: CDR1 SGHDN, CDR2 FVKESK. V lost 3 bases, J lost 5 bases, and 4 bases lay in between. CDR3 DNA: TGTGCCAGCAGCCAGGTGGAGACCCAGTACTTC. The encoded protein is CASSQVETQYF. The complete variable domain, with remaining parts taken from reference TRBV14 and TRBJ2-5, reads EAGVTQFPSHSVIEKGQTVTLRCDPISGHDNLYWYRRVMGKEIKFLLHFVKESKQDESGMPNNRFLAERTGGTYSTLKVQPAELEDSGVYFCASSQVETQYFGPGTRLLVL.

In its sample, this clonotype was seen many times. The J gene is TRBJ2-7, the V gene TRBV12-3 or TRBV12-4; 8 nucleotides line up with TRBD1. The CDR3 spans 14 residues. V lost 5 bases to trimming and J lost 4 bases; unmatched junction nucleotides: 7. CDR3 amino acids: CASSPGTGRYEQYF. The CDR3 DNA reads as TGTGCCAGCAGTCCCGGGACAGGAAGATACGAGCAGTACTTC.

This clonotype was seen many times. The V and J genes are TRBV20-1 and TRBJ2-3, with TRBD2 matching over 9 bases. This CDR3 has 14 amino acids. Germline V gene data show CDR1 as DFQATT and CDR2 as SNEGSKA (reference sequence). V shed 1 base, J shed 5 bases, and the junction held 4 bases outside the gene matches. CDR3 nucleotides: TGCAGTGCTAGAGTGACTAGCGGCAAAGATACGCAGTATTTT. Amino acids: CSARVTSGKDTQYF.

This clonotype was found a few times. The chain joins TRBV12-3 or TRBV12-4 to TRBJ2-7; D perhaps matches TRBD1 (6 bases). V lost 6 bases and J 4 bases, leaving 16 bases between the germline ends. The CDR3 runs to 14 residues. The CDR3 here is CASSPGTLEYEQYF. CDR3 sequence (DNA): TGTGCCAGCAGCCCTGGGACACTAGAATACGAGCAGTACTTC.

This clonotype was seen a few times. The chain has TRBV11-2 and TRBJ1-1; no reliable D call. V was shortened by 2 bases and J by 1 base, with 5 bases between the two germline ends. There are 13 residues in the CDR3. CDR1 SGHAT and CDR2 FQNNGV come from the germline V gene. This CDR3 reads CASSLLPNTEAFF. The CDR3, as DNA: TGTGCCAGCAGCTTACTACCGAACACTGAAGCTTTCTTT.

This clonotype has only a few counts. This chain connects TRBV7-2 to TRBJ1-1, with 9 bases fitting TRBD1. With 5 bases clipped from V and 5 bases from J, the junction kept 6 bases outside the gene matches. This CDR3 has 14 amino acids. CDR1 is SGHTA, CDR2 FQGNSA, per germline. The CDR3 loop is CASSGQGFRTEAFF. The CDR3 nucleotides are TGTGCCAGCAGCGGACAGGGGTTCAGGACTGAAGCTTTCTTT.

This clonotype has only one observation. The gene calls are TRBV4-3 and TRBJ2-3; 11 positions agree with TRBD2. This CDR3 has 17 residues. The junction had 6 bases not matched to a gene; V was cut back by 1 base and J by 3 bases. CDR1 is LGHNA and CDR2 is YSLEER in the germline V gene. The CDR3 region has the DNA TGCGCCAGCAGCCAAGGAACTAGCGGGGGAAAAACAGATACGCAGTATTTT. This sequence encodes CASSQGTSGGKTDTQYF.

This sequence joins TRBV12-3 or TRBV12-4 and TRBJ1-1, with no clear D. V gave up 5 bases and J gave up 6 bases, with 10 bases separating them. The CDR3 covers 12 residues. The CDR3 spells CASSPGLAEAFF. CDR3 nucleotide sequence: TGTGCCAGCAGTCCTGGGCTGGCTGAAGCTTTCTTT.

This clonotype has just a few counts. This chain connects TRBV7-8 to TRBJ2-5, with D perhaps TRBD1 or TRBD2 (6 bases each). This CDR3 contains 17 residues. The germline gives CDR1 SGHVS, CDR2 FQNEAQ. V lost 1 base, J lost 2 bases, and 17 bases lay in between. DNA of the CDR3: TGTGCCAGCAGCTTAGTTTTCCCGGGGGCTAAACAAGAGACCCAGTACTTC. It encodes CASSLVFPGAKQETQYF.

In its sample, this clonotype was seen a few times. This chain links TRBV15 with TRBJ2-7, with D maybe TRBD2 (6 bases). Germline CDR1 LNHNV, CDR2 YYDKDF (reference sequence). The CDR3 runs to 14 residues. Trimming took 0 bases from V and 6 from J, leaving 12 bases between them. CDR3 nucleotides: TGTGCCACCAGCAGAGAGAAGTACGGGAGCGAGCAGTACTTC. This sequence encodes CATSREKYGSEQYF.

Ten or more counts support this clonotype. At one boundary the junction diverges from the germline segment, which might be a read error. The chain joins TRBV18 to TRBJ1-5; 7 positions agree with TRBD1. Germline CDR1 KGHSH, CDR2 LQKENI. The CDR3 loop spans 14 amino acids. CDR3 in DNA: TGCGCCAGCAGCCCCGGACAGGGCAATCAGCCCCAGCATTTT. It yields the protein CASSPGQGNQPQHF.

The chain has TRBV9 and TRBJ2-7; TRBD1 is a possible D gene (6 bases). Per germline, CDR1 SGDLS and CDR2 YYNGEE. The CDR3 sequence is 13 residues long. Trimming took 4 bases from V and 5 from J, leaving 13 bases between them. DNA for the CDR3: TGTGCCAGCAGCACTAGACAGGCGGACGAGCAGTACTTC. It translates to CASSTRQADEQYF.